This T cell receptor (beta chain) was captured in a study of graft-versus-host responses after intestinal transplantation. On the study more broadly: Tacrolimus plus steroids were given to all recipients for roughly 3 years, preceded by anti-thymocyte globulin induction.

Assay: immunoSEQ multiplex PCR; the TCRdb copy retains only in-frame clones and omits some. Of some 120,000 clones in the sample, around 92% were seen once. V dropped 0 bases and J dropped 4 bases, with 2 bases sitting between them. The CDR3 contains 12 residues. Germline assignment: CDR1 SGDLS and CDR2 YYNGEE. Turning to this clone: Its antigen remains unknown.

This specimen consisted of unstimulated CD8+ T cells sorted from spleen or lymph node cells, obtained before transplant. This clonotype originated in a human donor who was the organ donor for an intestinal transplant. The genes are TRBV9 and TRBJ2-1; no reliable D call. The CDR3 spells CASSVGYNEQFF. The CDR3 DNA follows: TGTGCCAGCAGCGTAGGGTACAATGAGCAGTTCTTC.